This entry features one T cell receptor (beta chain) sequence. V lost 3 bases, J lost 3 bases, and 9 bases lay in between. The CDR3 has 13 amino acids. Germline lookup yields CDR1 SNHLY and CDR2 FYNNEI. These data come from a study of blood T cell repertoires in COVID-19. In the study overall: The United States, Italy and Spain provided the acute and convalescent COVID-19 samples. Nucleic acid was either cDNA or gDNA, and it came from T cells, B-cell-depleted T cells, or PBMCs.

Original analysis: Researchers report that nucleated cell counts were estimated from reference gene primer amplification. Profiled with immunoSEQ multiplex PCR; TCRdb holds only in-frame clones, not every one. Clone size and the V and J calls come from that table; the DNA yielded D and trimming. The table shows 350,000 to 450,000 clones, with roughly 86% occurring only once. The sequenced sample was peripheral blood. The sequence was collected from a human donor in a cohort sampled during active COVID-19. The chain couples TRBV2 to TRBJ2-7; a weak D match, TRBD1 (5 bases). CDR3 in amino acids: CASSDTQGYEQYF. As DNA, the CDR3 is TGTGCCAGCAGTGATACGCAGGGCTACGAGCAGTACTTC.